The 6 T cell receptor beta chains presented below share a single source sample, sequenced in a study of cytomegalovirus exposure and HLA in healthy donors. The PCR contained 60 Vbeta and 13 Jbeta primers. TCRdb keeps only in-frame clones here, not all; method: immunoSEQ multiplex PCR. The sample has under 200,000 clones, 80% to 85% seen once; the top ten hold about 0.78%. The sequencing input was PBMCs. All receptors come from a woman aged 18-29 years in good health and CMV-seronegative.

The chain employs TRBV9 and TRBJ1-3, with D perhaps matching TRBD1 (6 bases). Trimming took 2 bases from V and 7 from J, leaving 19 bases between them. Germline CDR1 reads SGDLS; CDR2 reads YYNGEE. The CDR3 has 16 residues. This chain's CDR3 is CASSVDRFRDHNTIYF. The CDR3 DNA reads TGTGCCAGCAGCGTCGACAGGTTTCGGGATCATAACACCATATATTTT.

This clone was counted a few times. The J gene is TRBJ2-7, the V gene TRBV15; 9 bases map to TRBD2. The CDR3 covers 16 residues. Germline lookup yields CDR1 LNHNV and CDR2 YYDKDF (reference sequence). The V and J ends lost 0 bases and 4 bases, in that order; junction bases with no gene match: 7. The DNA of the CDR3 is TGTGCCACCAGCAGAGATTGGAGCGGGAGGTCATACGAGCAGTACTTC. Translating it yields CATSRDWSGRSYEQYF.

The chain employs TRBV27 and TRBJ1-6; the match to TRBD1 covers 9 bases. CDR3 length: 14 amino acids. Per the germline V gene, CDR1 is MNHEY and CDR2 is SMNVEV (reference sequence). J gave up 15 bases and V 2 bases, and 8 bases lay outside the gene matches. The CDR3 DNA reads as TGTGCCAGCAGTTTAACAGGGGGCACCCTCGACCTCCACTTT. Translation: CASSLTGGTLDLHF.

J is TRBJ1-1 and V is TRBV5-6; maybe TRBD1 (6 bases). There are 15 residues in the CDR3. Trimming took 3 bases from V and 5 from J, leaving 17 bases between them. Germline lookup yields CDR1 SGHDT and CDR2 YYEEEE. The CDR3 sequence is CASSSGNRVGTEAFF. CDR3 coding DNA: TGTGCCAGCAGCTCAGGGAACAGGGTTGGGACTGAAGCTTTCTTT.

The rearrangement uses TRBV7-9 and TRBJ1-4; possible D gene TRBD1, 6 bases. From germline, CDR1 is SEHNR and CDR2 FQNEAQ (reference sequence). Trimming removed 4 bases from V and 11 bases from J, with 20 bases in between. The CDR3 spans 15 residues. CDR3 DNA: TGTGCCAGCAGCTCTAACCTGGACAGAATGTTGAAACTGTTTTTT. It yields the protein CASSSNLDRMLKLFF.

The rearrangement links TRBV25-1 to TRBJ2-5; 9 nucleotides align to TRBD2. This CDR3 region has 16 residues. Germline V gene sequence: CDR1 MGHDK, CDR2 SYGVNS. The junction had 7 bases not matched to a gene; V was cut back by 0 bases and J by 5 bases. DNA for the CDR3: TGTGCCAGCAGTGAATATCAAGGGACTAGCCGCGAGACCCAGTACTTC. The encoded protein is CASSEYQGTSRETQYF. Together with reference TRBV25-1 and TRBJ2-5, the CDR3 gives the full variable domain: EADIYQTPRYLVIGTGKKITLECSQTMGHDKMYWYQQDPGMELHLIHYSYGVNSTEKGDLSSESTVSRIRTEHFPLTLESARPSHTSQYLCASSEYQGTSRETQYFGPGTRLLVL.